This T cell receptor beta chain was identified during a study of shared clonotypes between healthy human individuals. V was pared by 1 base and J by 2 bases, with 11 bases between. This CDR3 has 15 residues. Germline V gene lookup returns CDR1 SGHTA and CDR2 FQGNSA. Each of the donors was a healthy adult who was HIV-negative and had not had a recent acute infection or vaccination. For unsorted PBMC, 300 ng DNA per replicate equaled tens of thousands of T cell genomes. Some clones are missing from TCRdb's copy, which holds only in-frame ones; the method was immunoSEQ multiplex PCR. The sample carries around 500,000 clones, about 72% recorded once.

Sequenced material: PBMCs. This chain connects TRBV7-2 to TRBJ2-5; D ambiguous. The sequence was collected from a woman aged 40 to 55 in good health. Some clones in this sample may be carry-over from other donors' samples. The CDR3 nucleotides are TGTGCCAGCAGCTTAGATGGCTGGAAACAAGAGACCCAGTACTTC. It is translated as CASSLDGWKQETQYF.